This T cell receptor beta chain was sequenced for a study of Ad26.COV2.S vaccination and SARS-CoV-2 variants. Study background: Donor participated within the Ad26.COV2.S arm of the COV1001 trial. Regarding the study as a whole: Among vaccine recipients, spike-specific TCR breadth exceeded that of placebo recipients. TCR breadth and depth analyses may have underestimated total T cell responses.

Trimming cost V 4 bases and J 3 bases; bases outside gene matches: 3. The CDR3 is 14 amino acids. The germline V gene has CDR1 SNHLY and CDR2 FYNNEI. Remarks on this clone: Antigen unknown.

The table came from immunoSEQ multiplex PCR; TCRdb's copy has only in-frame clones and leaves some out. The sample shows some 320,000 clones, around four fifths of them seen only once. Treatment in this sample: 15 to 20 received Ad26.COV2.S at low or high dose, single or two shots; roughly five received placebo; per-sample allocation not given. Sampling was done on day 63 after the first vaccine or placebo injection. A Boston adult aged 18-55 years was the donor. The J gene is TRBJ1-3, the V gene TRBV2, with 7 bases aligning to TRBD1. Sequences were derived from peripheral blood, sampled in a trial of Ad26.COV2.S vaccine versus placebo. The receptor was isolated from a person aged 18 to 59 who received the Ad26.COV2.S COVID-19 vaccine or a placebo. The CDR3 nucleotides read TGTGCCAGCAGTGCAGGGGGTGGTGGAAACACCATATATTTT. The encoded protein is CASSAGGGGNTIYF. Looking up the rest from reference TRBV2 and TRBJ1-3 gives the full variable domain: EPEVTQTPSHQVTQMGQEVILRCVPISNHLYFYWYRQILGQKVEFLVSFYNNEISEKSEIFDDQFSVERPDGSNFTLKIRSTKLEDSAMYFCASSAGGGGNTIYFGEGSWLTVV.